The present T cell receptor (beta chain) was sequenced within a study of T cell responses to AZD1222 COVID-19 vaccine. Sequencing used immunoSEQ multiplex PCR; TCRdb keeps in-frame clones, though not all of them. Among around 130,000 clones listed, around nine tenths were seen once. In the case of this clone: Antigen specificity is unknown.

The CDR3 is 17 residues long. V was cut by 2 bases and J by 0 bases, with 11 bases left in between. Germline lookup yields CDR1 MDHEN and CDR2 SYDVKM. Points from the study as a whole: White British ancestry dominated among donors, who included more females, and clonal diversity was possibly underestimated. With two AZD1222 doses given, Spike-specific TCR breadth and depth both rose. Spike as a whole was targeted by vaccine-associated CD4 TCRs, dominant at 160-218 and 743-854. Without day 14 samples, only post-peak T cell repertoires were studied.

This sample comprised peripheral blood, obtained 28 days after the second AZD1222 dose. The receptor comes from an adult who received the AZD1222 COVID-19 vaccine. The chain is built from TRBV28 and TRBJ1-6; D remains ambiguous. DNA for the CDR3: TGTGCCAGCAGTTTAGCCGGGATGAGCTCCTATAATTCACCCCTCCACTTT. Its translation is CASSLAGMSSYNSPLHF.